This T cell receptor (beta chain) was identified during a study of cytomegalovirus exposure and HLA in healthy donors. The donors were part of the validation cohort, which consisted of 120 subjects and was separate from the first cohort of 666 subjects. CDR1 is SNHLY and CDR2 is FYNNEI in the germline V gene. The V gene lost 2 bases and the J gene lost 0 bases, with 11 bases spanning the gap. The CDR3 extends over 15 amino acids. Method: immunoSEQ multiplex PCR; TCRdb's copy keeps in-frame clones and lacks some. Of approximately 200,000 clones listed, about 81% were seen once; the top ten hold roughly 1.2%. Regarding the study as a whole: Altogether, 150 or so TCR beta chains were recorded as cytomegalovirus-associated.

In regard to this clone: What it binds is unknown.

This chain links TRBV2 with TRBJ2-7; maybe TRBD1 (5 bases). Sequenced input: PBMCs. The TCR originated in a woman in her thirties in good health and CMV-seronegative. As DNA, the CDR3 is TGTGCCAGCAGTGAATCTTTAGGGGTCTCCTACGAGCAGTACTTC. Translated: CASSESLGVSYEQYF.